The 29 T cell receptor beta chains below all came from one sample that was sequenced in a study of OX40 agonist ivuxolimab in advanced cancers. Only in-frame clones appear in the TCRdb table, and some are missing; sequencing was by immunoSEQ multiplex PCR. This table holds approximately 82,000 clones, more than 70% found once. The material sequenced was CD4+ or CD8+ T cells sorted from blood, taken in a trial of the OX40 agonist ivuxolimab. The receptors derive from an adult with an advanced solid tumor such as melanoma, head and neck, liver or kidney cancer.

The chain combines TRBV5-1 with TRBJ2-3, with D uncertain. Germline V gives CDR1 SGHRS, CDR2 YFSETQ. V was shortened by 0 bases and J by 0 bases, with 14 bases between the two germline ends. The CDR3 has 17 residues. CDR3 sequence: CASSLVLLTSSTDTQYF. Written as DNA, the CDR3 is TGCGCCAGCAGCTTGGTGTTGCTGACATCTAGCACAGATACGCAGTATTTT.

This chain uses TRBV5-4 with TRBJ2-5; perhaps TRBD1 as D (6 bases). This CDR3 comprises 14 residues. V was shortened by 4 bases and J by 1 base, with 11 bases between the two germline ends. The germline V gene encodes CDR1 SGHNT and CDR2 YYREEE (reference sequence). CDR3 sequence reads: CASSPQGIQETQYF. In DNA, the CDR3 is TGTGCCAGCAGCCCACAGGGTATCCAAGAGACCCAGTACTTC.

V is TRBV5-5 and J is TRBJ2-5, with a tentative D call TRBD1 (6 bases). Trimming left V 3 bases short and J 4 bases short, with 16 bases between. In germline, CDR1 is SGHKS, CDR2 YYEKEE (reference sequence). The CDR3 sequence is 15 residues long. The CDR3 region is CASSSQGVMGETQYF. CDR3 in DNA: TGTGCCAGCAGCTCACAGGGAGTAATGGGAGAGACCCAGTACTTC.

The gene calls are TRBV28 and TRBJ2-7; D is undetermined. Per the germline V gene, CDR1 is MDHEN and CDR2 is SYDVKM. This CDR3 contains 16 residues. The V and J ends lost 4 bases and 1 base respectively, with 17 bases between them. CDR3 DNA sequence: TGTGCCAGCAGTTCCCCGGGCTCCGTACGGTCCTACGAGCAGTACTTC. Translation: CASSSPGSVRSYEQYF.

The chain is built from TRBV2 and TRBJ1-5, with TRBD1 as a possible D gene (6 bases). The CDR3 has 15 residues. Germline loops: CDR1 SNHLY, CDR2 FYNNEI. V lost 5 bases and J lost 2, with 13 bases in between. The CDR3 nucleotides read TGTGCCAGCAGTACGGACAGTGGTCGCAATCAGCCCCAGCATTTT. Translation gives CASSTDSGRNQPQHF.

CDR3 bases: TGTGCCAGCAGTGGAGGGACAGCCAAACCAACCTACGAGCAGTACTTC. Translation: CASSGGTAKPTYEQYF. This chain connects TRBV6-1 to TRBJ2-7, with TRBD1 matching 7 bases. This CDR3 has 16 amino acids. Losses at the gene ends were 4 bases for V and 2 bases for J; bases not matched to a gene: 11. Germline CDR1 reads MNHNS; CDR2 reads SASEGT.

The rearrangement uses TRBV9 and TRBJ2-1; tentatively, D is TRBD2 (6 bases). The germline V gene encodes CDR1 SGDLS and CDR2 YYNGEE. The V gene lost 3 bases and the J gene lost 0 bases, with 16 bases spanning the gap. The CDR3 sequence is 17 residues long. CDR3 region: CASSASSVLSSYNEQFF. In DNA form, the CDR3 reads TGTGCCAGCAGCGCCTCTAGCGTCCTCAGCTCCTACAATGAGCAGTTCTTC.

The CDR3 region has the DNA TGTGCCAGCAGTTTCTCGATAGCGGGGGGTACTAAAGAGACCCAGTACTTC. This translates into CASSFSIAGGTKETQYF. V gene TRBV28 combines with J gene TRBJ2-5; 10 bases are a match to TRBD2. J lost 3 bases, V lost 3 bases, and 10 bases had no gene match. This CDR3 has 17 residues. CDR1 MDHEN and CDR2 SYDVKM come from the germline V gene.

The chain joins TRBV2 to TRBJ1-4; D possibly corresponds to TRBD1 (6 bases). CDR1 and CDR2 from the germline V gene are SNHLY and FYNNEI. V was pared by 7 bases and J by 8 bases, with 14 bases between. The CDR3 sequence is 13 residues long. The CDR3, as DNA: TGTGCCAGCATTTCAGGGGAGGGCGAAAAACTGTTTTTT. Protein: CASISGEGEKLFF.

CDR3 in DNA: TGCAGCGTTGGGGGGCGTACAGGGGCTTCGGGGAACTATGGCTACACCTTC. It specifies CSVGGRTGASGNYGYTF. The chain links TRBV29-1 to TRBJ1-2, with 7 bases that match TRBD1. J gave up 2 bases and V 4 bases, and 16 bases lay outside the gene matches. Germline V gene data show CDR1 as SQVTM and CDR2 as ANQGSEA. The CDR3 is made up of 17 amino acids.

Turning to this clone: One end of the junction does not line up with germline, which may come from a read error. The CDR3 nucleotides read TGTGCCAGCAGCCAATCTGCAGGAGCCCACTTC. Protein sequence: CASSQSAGAHF. The chain is built from TRBV14 and TRBJ2-7; D is unresolved. The CDR3 contains 11 residues. Germline lookup yields CDR1 SGHDN and CDR2 FVKESK.

The genes are TRBV29-1 and TRBJ1-1, with a weak D call TRBD1 (6 bases). The CDR3 contains 13 residues. CDR1 and CDR2 (germline): SQVTM, ANQGSEA. V gave up 6 bases and J gave up 3 bases, with 14 bases separating them. CDR3 DNA: TGCAGCGTGCCGACGGGGGGCGACACTGAAGCTTTCTTT. It is translated as CSVPTGGDTEAFF.

The chain couples TRBV4-1 to TRBJ1-2; possible D gene TRBD1, 5 bases. The germline V gene encodes CDR1 MGHRA and CDR2 YSYEKL. Trimming took 3 bases from V and 2 from J, leaving 19 bases between them. This CDR3 comprises 17 residues. The CDR3: CASSHQFQGVFNYGYTF. The CDR3 DNA is TGCGCCAGCAGCCATCAATTTCAGGGAGTTTTCAACTATGGCTACACCTTC.

In its sample, this clone was seen once. The chain uses TRBV20-1 and TRBJ1-4; no definite D call. CDR3 size: 11 residues. Germline lookup yields CDR1 DFQATT and CDR2 SNEGSKA (reference sequence). V gave up 5 bases and J gave up 3 bases, with 4 bases separating them. The CDR3 loop reads CSAGANEKLFF. The CDR3 DNA reads as TGCAGTGCTGGAGCTAATGAAAAACTGTTTTTT.

The rearrangement uses TRBV28 and TRBJ2-2, with D possibly matching TRBD2 (6 bases). This CDR3 has 14 residues. In germline, CDR1 is MDHEN, CDR2 SYDVKM. The ends were cut back, 1 base at V and 9 bases at J, with 12 bases in the middle. The CDR3 here is CASSLYGGGRELFF. CDR3 coding DNA: TGTGCCAGCAGTTTATACGGGGGTGGCAGGGAGCTGTTTTTT.

This chain connects TRBV2 to TRBJ1-6, with D possibly TRBD1 on 5 matching bases. This CDR3 has 17 residues. Germline-derived CDR1 and CDR2 are SNHLY and FYNNEI. V was trimmed by 4 bases and J by 6 bases, leaving 19 bases between them. CDR3 bases: TGTGCCAGCAGTGTCACATGGCGACGGGACGGTAATTCACCCCTCCACTTT. Its protein is CASSVTWRRDGNSPLHF.

This clone was seen a handful of times. The V gene is TRBV7-2, the J gene TRBJ2-1; TRBD2 might be the D (6 bases). V dropped 0 bases and J dropped 2 bases, with 11 bases sitting between them. Germline V lookup: CDR1 SGHTA, CDR2 FQGNSA. The CDR3 contains 16 residues. The CDR3 DNA reads TGTGCCAGCAGCTTAGCGTCGCGGGGCCCCTACAATGAGCAGTTCTTC. It specifies CASSLASRGPYNEQFF.

The chain links TRBV7-9 to TRBJ2-3; tentatively, D is TRBD1 (5 bases). The CDR3 consists of 13 residues. Deletions cut 3 bases from V and 3 bases from J, with 7 bases between. Germline lookup yields CDR1 SEHNR and CDR2 FQNEAQ (reference sequence). The DNA for the CDR3 is TGTGCCAGCAGCTTTACAGGTACAGATACGCAGTATTTT. It encodes CASSFTGTDTQYF.

This CDR3 is CASGPETGYGTDTQYF. The DNA for the CDR3 is TGTGCTAGTGGTCCGGAGACAGGGTATGGCACAGATACGCAGTATTTT. This chain uses TRBV12-5 with TRBJ2-3, with 7 bases fitting TRBD1. The CDR3 length is 16 residues. V was pared by 5 bases and J by 1 base, with 9 bases of the junction left unmatched. CDR1 is LGHNT, CDR2 FRNRAP, per germline.

The table lists this clone with a few counts. Written as DNA, the CDR3 is TGTGCCACCAGCAGAGATCGGTCGGGGACTTCGAACACCGGGGAGCTGTTTTTT. This sequence encodes CATSRDRSGTSNTGELFF. This chain joins TRBV15 and TRBJ2-2, with a tentative D call TRBD2 (6 bases). CDR1 and CDR2 from the germline V gene are LNHNV and YYDKDF (reference sequence). This CDR3 comprises 18 residues. V shed 0 bases and J shed 0 bases, with 14 bases lying between them.

The J gene is TRBJ2-7, the V gene TRBV23-1, with D possibly being TRBD1 (7 bases). TRBV23-1 is an ORF, with its function uncertain. The CDR3 runs 15 residues. Trimming removed 4 bases from V and 2 bases from J, with 15 bases in between. In nucleotides, the CDR3 is TGCGCCAGCAGTCCGGGGGACAGTCGAACCTACGAGCAGTACTTC. It encodes CASSPGDSRTYEQYF.

V and J are TRBV9 and TRBJ1-4, with unresolved D. The V and J ends lost 0 bases and 5 bases respectively, with 11 bases between them. Germline assignment: CDR1 SGDLS and CDR2 YYNGEE. This CDR3 is built from 15 residues. The CDR3 sequence is CASSVEGRWNEKLFF. The CDR3 DNA reads as TGTGCCAGCAGCGTAGAAGGGAGGTGGAATGAAAAACTGTTTTTT.

The CDR3: CASGPRVDSYNSPLHF. Here the CDR3 DNA reads TGTGCCAGCGGTCCTAGGGTGGACTCCTATAATTCACCCCTCCACTTT. The gene calls are TRBV4-2 and TRBJ1-6; D call uncertain. The CDR3 loop spans 16 amino acids. V was cut by 8 bases and J by 0 bases, with 14 bases left in between. Germline V lookup: CDR1 LGHNA, CDR2 YNFKEQ.

The rearrangement uses TRBV19 and TRBJ1-1, with a weak D call TRBD1 (5 bases). The germline CDR1 and CDR2 sequences are LNHDA and SQIVND (reference sequence). The V end was cut by 7 bases, the J end by 3 bases, with 21 bases between. This CDR3 comprises 16 residues. The CDR3 DNA reads as TGTGCCAGTATCGGGCCTCAGGGTGGAGGGTACACTGAAGCTTTCTTT. This codes for CASIGPQGGGYTEAFF.

This clone is deemed medium-sized. The chain carries TRBV5-6 and TRBJ2-7; 8 nucleotides align to TRBD1. The V segment lost 0 bases and the J segment 5 bases; nucleotides outside the gene matches: 4. The germline gives CDR1 SGHDT, CDR2 YYEEEE. The CDR3 covers 14 residues. The CDR3 protein is CASSLAGGIDEQYF. CDR3 DNA: TGTGCCAGCAGCTTGGCAGGGGGCATCGACGAGCAGTACTTC.

The rearrangement joins TRBV21-1 to TRBJ2-2; TRBD2 reflects the table's D call only, with no check against the DNA. TRBV21-1 is tagged as a pseudogene. The CDR3 runs 20 residues. CDR3 region: CASSKERTSGGSRNTGELFF. The CDR3, as DNA: TGTGCCAGCAGCAAAGAGAGGACTAGCGGGGGCTCGAGGAACACCGGGGAGCTGTTTTTT.

V and J are TRBV19 and TRBJ1-5, with no clear D. Deletions cut 7 bases from V and 4 bases from J, with 11 bases between. Germline V gene data show CDR1 as LNHDA and CDR2 as SQIVND (reference sequence). This CDR3 comprises 13 residues. The CDR3 DNA reads as TGTGCCAGTAACCCCAGTCAGAATCAGCCCCAGCATTTT. It is translated as CASNPSQNQPQHF.

J is TRBJ2-7 and V is TRBV5-1, with TRBD1 as a possible D gene (5 bases). Deletions cut 4 bases from V and 3 bases from J, with 8 bases between. This CDR3 comprises 12 residues. Germline V gene lookup returns CDR1 SGHRS and CDR2 YFSETQ. CDR3 nucleotides: TGCGCCAGCAGCAGAGACAGCTACGAGCAGTACTTC. It codes for CASSRDSYEQYF.

The chain carries TRBV19 and TRBJ2-4; D perhaps matches TRBD2 (5 bases). The length of the CDR3 is 14 residues. V was clipped by 8 bases and J by 6 bases, with 17 bases between them. Germline V gene lookup returns CDR1 LNHDA and CDR2 SQIVND (reference sequence). CDR3 region: CASASDSAGNIQYF. CDR3 in DNA: TGTGCCAGTGCCTCGGACTCCGCCGGAAACATTCAGTACTTC.